The present TCR beta chain was sequenced within a study of T cells in Graves' hyperthyroidism and ophthalmopathy. Study-level information: Sampling of peripheral blood happened at initial diagnosis, prior to any treatment. Whole-study findings and limits: Onset of ophthalmopathy came a median approximately 6 months after the model predicted it.

Researchers took RNA transcripts and amplified the TCR beta CDR3 regions from them. The HTBI primer set served for first-round RT-PCR of the TCR CDR3. TCRdb passed the multiplex PCR reads through MiXCR, listing each CDR3 protein once. The table records 550,000 to 700,000 distinct CDR3 sequences, approximately 15% of them present only once. Exclusion of a patient resulted from uncontrolled infection, other autoimmune disease, pregnancy or lactation. Clinicians diagnosed patients from clinical symptoms, serum thyroxine and TRAb, thyroid ultrasound and orbital computed tomography. Points on this clonotype: Its cognate antigen is unknown.

The CDR3 is made up of 16 amino acids. V was trimmed by 4 bases and J by 0 bases, leaving 15 bases between them. The V gene's germline CDR1 is MDHEN and CDR2 SYDVKM. The chain recombines TRBV28 with TRBJ1-2, with a tentative D call TRBD1 (5 bases). The sequenced sample was blood. The receptor was derived from a woman in her thirties or forties with Graves' ophthalmopathy. CDR3 bases: TGTGCCAGCAGTTCCTACCGGGACGCGCCTAACTATGGCTACACCTTC. Protein: CASSSYRDAPNYGYTF.